What follows are 13 T cell receptor beta chains derived from one specimen sequenced in a study of naive and memory T cell subsets. An oligonucleotide containing a UMI was ligated to the 3' end of TCR cDNA. The SP2 primer and nested alpha and beta constant region primers amplified ligated cDNA in four rounds. TCRdb ran MiXCR on the 5' RACE reads and lists one entry per CDR3 protein. The sample has about 48,000 distinct CDR3 sequences, approximately 4.5% seen once; the top ten hold around 0.84%. These receptor sequences come from a female donor in good health.

This clonotype has a count of ten or more. The chain combines TRBV27 with TRBJ2-7; D assignment may be TRBD1 or TRBD2 (5 bases each). The V end lost 5 bases, the J end lost 7 bases, and 18 bases lay between the germline ends. There are 14 residues in the CDR3. In germline, CDR1 is MNHEY, CDR2 SMNVEV (reference sequence). CDR3 amino acids: CASSPYGTQGEQYF. CDR3 coding DNA: TGTGCCAGCAGTCCCTACGGGACCCAAGGGGAGCAGTACTTC.

This clonotype has at least ten counts. This rearrangement joins TRBV6-5 to TRBJ2-1, with 10 bases that match TRBD2. V lost 8 bases, J lost 0 bases, and 4 bases stayed unmatched. Per the germline V gene, CDR1 is MNHEY and CDR2 is SVGAGI. This CDR3 spans 15 amino acids. The DNA for the CDR3 is TGTGCCAGCCGGGCTAGCGGGAGCTCCTACAATGAGCAGTTCTTC. Its protein is CASRASGSSYNEQFF.

This clonotype was found many times. This chain joins TRBV20-1 and TRBJ1-2, with D possibly being TRBD1 (5 bases). From germline, CDR1 is DFQATT and CDR2 SNEGSKA (reference sequence). The CDR3 covers 11 residues. V was trimmed by 3 bases and J by 4 bases, leaving 6 bases between them. CDR3 sequence: CSASDSYGYTF. DNA of the CDR3: TGCAGTGCTAGTGACAGCTATGGCTACACCTTC.

This clonotype was picked up many times. The V call is TRBV18, the J call TRBJ2-5; tentative D call: TRBD1 (6 bases). V lost 1 base to trimming and J lost 1 base, with 7 bases between them. The CDR3 totals 14 residues. Germline values: CDR1 KGHSH, CDR2 LQKENI. CDR3 DNA: TGTGCCAGCTCACCACAGGGGGTCCAAGAGACCCAGTACTTC. Protein product: CASSPQGVQETQYF.

This clonotype was found many times. The chain couples TRBV2 to TRBJ2-1; possibly TRBD2 for D (5 bases). The germline CDR1 and CDR2 sequences are SNHLY and FYNNEI. The CDR3 is made up of 13 amino acids. The V and J ends lost 6 bases and 9 bases respectively, with 15 bases between them. In DNA, the CDR3 is TGTGCCAGCAGGCTCACTAGAGGAGCTGAGCAGTTCTTC. Translated, it gives CASRLTRGAEQFF.

This clonotype was seen at least ten times. In DNA, the CDR3 is TGTGCCAGCAGCATCACCGGGACAGGGAATAATGAGCAGTTCTTC. Its protein product is CASSITGTGNNEQFF. V is TRBV7-2 and J is TRBJ2-1; 9 nucleotides line up with TRBD1. The CDR3 consists of 15 residues. Per the germline V gene, CDR1 is SGHTA and CDR2 is FQGNSA. Germline trimming cut 5 bases from V and 7 bases from J; bases unmatched to any gene: 9.

This clonotype was detected many times. The chain uses TRBV29-1 and TRBJ1-5; 8 bases align to TRBD1. The CDR3 sequence is 14 residues long. J was trimmed by 4 bases and V by 5 bases; bases with no gene match: 7. Germline lookup yields CDR1 SQVTM and CDR2 ANQGSEA. The CDR3 nucleotides are TGCAGCGTTCTGGACAGGGCGGGGAATCAGCCCCAGCATTTT. Encoded protein: CSVLDRAGNQPQHF.

This clonotype was counted ten times or more. V and J are TRBV7-9 and TRBJ1-5, with 8 bases identical to TRBD1. After removal of 5 bases from V and 6 bases from J, the junction contained 6 bases not matched to a gene. CDR3 length equals 14 residues. Germline V gene data show CDR1 as SEHNR and CDR2 as FQNEAQ (reference sequence). The CDR3 sequence: CASSPNTGGQPQHF. The CDR3 DNA reads TGTGCCAGCAGCCCTAACACAGGGGGTCAGCCCCAGCATTTT. The whole variable domain, remainder taken from reference TRBV7-9 and TRBJ1-5, is DTGVSQNPRHKITKRGQNVTFRCDPISEHNRLYWYRQTLGQGPEFLTYFQNEAQLEKSRLLSDRFSAERPKGSFSTLEIQRTEQGDSAMYLCASSPNTGGQPQHFGDGTRLSIL.

The sample holds many counts of this clonotype. The V call is TRBV29-1, the J call TRBJ2-2, with unresolved D. Trimming shortened V by 5 bases and J by 4 bases, and 14 bases separated the two germline ends. Germline V lookup: CDR1 SQVTM, CDR2 ANQGSEA. The CDR3 sequence is 14 residues long. The CDR3 here is CSVSGLDATGELFF. The CDR3 region has the DNA TGCAGCGTTTCTGGGCTAGACGCCACCGGGGAGCTGTTTTTT.

Ten or more counts support this clonotype. The chain links TRBV20-1 to TRBJ2-1; D remains unclear. Trimming left V 1 base short and J 8 bases short, with 6 bases between. CDR1 is DFQATT and CDR2 is SNEGSKA in the germline V gene (reference sequence). This CDR3 contains 11 residues. CDR3 residues: CSARGRDEQFF. The CDR3 coding sequence is TGCAGTGCTAGAGGTAGAGATGAGCAGTTCTTC.

This clonotype was counted ten times or more. The chain joins TRBV5-1 to TRBJ2-1; 12 nucleotides match TRBD2. V shed 3 bases and J 4 bases; nucleotides not matched to a gene: 2. The CDR3 runs 15 residues. The germline gives CDR1 SGHRS, CDR2 YFSETQ. The CDR3 DNA follows: TGCGCCAGCAGCTACGGACTAGCGGGATACAATGAGCAGTTCTTC. Amino acids: CASSYGLAGYNEQFF.

Of note for this clonotype: This CDR3 is missing its conserved last phenylalanine or tryptophan, likely due to a read error. V usage is TRBV29-1 and J usage is TRBJ2-1; D not resolved. The CDR3 is made up of 11 amino acids. The germline V gene has CDR1 SQVTM and CDR2 ANQGSEA. V lost 0 bases, J lost 3 bases, and 0 bases lay in between. Here the CDR3 DNA reads TGCAGCGTTGAAGACTACAATGAGCAGTTCTCC. Protein sequence: CSVEDYNEQFS.

In this sample, this clonotype turned up many times. The chain is built from TRBV15 and TRBJ1-1; D ambiguous. V was shortened by 2 bases and J by 0 bases, with 4 bases between the two germline ends. In germline, CDR1 is LNHNV, CDR2 YYDKDF (reference sequence). The CDR3 length is 13 residues. In DNA form, the CDR3 reads TGTGCCACCAGCAGAAAAATGAACACTGAAGCTTTCTTT. The encoded protein is CATSRKMNTEAFF.